A selection of T cell receptor beta chains follows, all from one sample in a study of control samples from healthy donors and cancer patients. Only in-frame clones appear in the TCRdb table, and some are missing; sequencing was by immunoSEQ multiplex PCR. The sample carries 170,000 or so clones, roughly 92% recorded once. The sample consisted of blood. The receptors shown here come from a man aged 30 to 39 in good health. Each CDR3 is given with its conserved first and last residue. A D gene is named only where the DNA matches it firmly. Size is omitted from some rows. Given values are once, few, many or a class for expanded clones.

>TRBJ2-1|.|.|TRBV30
TGTGCCTGGAGTGTATGGCGGAGCTCCTACAATGAGCAGTTCTTC
CAWSVWRSSYNEQFF
>TRBJ1-6|.|.|TRBV18
TGTGCCAGCTCACCACAGGGAGTTAATTCACCCCTCCACTTT
CASSPQGVNSPLHF
>TRBJ1-1|.|.|TRBV5-1
TGCGCCAGCAGCTTGCCACAGGCGAACACTGAAGCTTTCTTT
CASSLPQANTEAFF
>TRBJ2-1|once|TRBD1|TRBV11-2
TGTGCCAGCAGCCGTACCGGGACAGGGGGGTTAATTGAGCAGTTCTTC
CASSRTGTGGLIEQFF
>TRBJ1-3|.|.|TRBV6-5
TGTGCCAGCAGTTTACTGGAGGGAATGGGAAACACCATATATTTT
CASSLLEGMGNTIYF
>TRBJ1-4|once|TRBD1|TRBV6-4
TGTGCCAGCAGTGGGGACAGCAAACATAGAGCAACTAATGAAAAACTGTTTTTT
CASSGDSKHRATNEKLFF
>TRBJ2-2|.|.|TRBV6-1
TGTGCCAGCAGTGAAGCGAGGGGGGCGGCTGGGGAGCTGTTTTTT
CASSEARGAAGELFF
>TRBJ1-3|.|.|TRBV18
TGTGCCAGCTCACCACTTGTTCAGGACTCTGGAAACACCATATATTTT
CASSPLVQDSGNTIYF
>TRBJ1-1|.|.|TRBV12-3/TRBV12-4
TGTGCCAGCAGTTGGACAACAGACACTGAAGCTTTCTTT
CASSWTTDTEAFF
>TRBJ1-2|.|.|TRBV6-1
TGTGCCAGCAGTGAACTCACGGTTCGGCAGGGCTCTGGCTACACCTTC
CASSELTVRQGSGYTF
>TRBJ1-2|.|TRBD1|TRBV13
TGTGCCAGCAGCCAAAAGGGGGGGACAGGGATCCACTATGGCTACACCTTC
CASSQKGGTGIHYGYTF
>TRBJ2-4|.|.|TRBV7-8
TGTGCCAGCAGCTTGACGGCGGATCTAGCCAAAAACATTCAGTACTTC
CASSLTADLAKNIQYF
>TRBJ1-1|.|TRBD1|TRBV5-1
TGCGCCAGCAGCTTTACAGGGGTCACTGAAGCTTTCTTT
CASSFTGVTEAFF
>TRBJ2-7|.|TRBD2|TRBV18
TGTGCCAGCTCACCTACTAGCGGGAGTTACGAGCAGTACTTC
CASSPTSGSYEQYF
>TRBJ1-1|.|.|TRBV6-5
TGTGCCAGCAGAAACAGCGGCGGAGCTTTCTTT
CASRNSGGAFF
>TRBJ2-5|.|.|TRBV10-3
TGTGCCATCAGTGAGTCGACCGGGAGCGGTCAAGAGACCCAGTACTTC
CAISESTGSGQETQYF
>TRBJ2-6|.|TRBD2|TRBV4-2
TGTGCCAGCAGCTTTAGCGGGGGTGGATCGGCCAACGTCCTGACTTTC
CASSFSGGGSANVLTF
>TRBJ2-2|once|.|TRBV19
TGTGCCAGTATACCCGACTATACGAACACCGGGGAGCTGTTTTTT
CASIPDYTNTGELFF
>TRBJ1-3|.|.|TRBV5-6
TGTGCCAGCAGATGGGGAAGGGGGGCCGAGATATATTTT
CASRWGRGAEIYF
>TRBJ1-4|.|.|TRBV4-2
TGTGCCAGCAGCCAACCCGGGTCCGGGGAAAAACTGTTTTTT
CASSQPGSGEKLFF
>TRBJ2-5|.|.|TRBV7-2
TGTGCCAGCAATAGTTGGGGGACGCTCCAAGAGACCCAGTACTTC
CASNSWGTLQETQYF
>TRBJ1-2|.|.|TRBV6-6
TGTGCCAGCAGGGTCGGGCGACAGGACTATGGCTACACCTTC
CASRVGRQDYGYTF
>TRBJ2-5|few|TRBD2|TRBV11-2
TGTGCCAGCAGCCAGGGGAGCGGGGGGGAGACCCAGTACTTC
CASSQGSGGETQYF
>TRBJ2-4|few|.|TRBV27
TGTGCCAGCAGGCCAGGGGATCCTGGGGGAAACATTCAGTACTTC
CASRPGDPGGNIQYF
>TRBJ1-2|.|.|TRBV20-1
TGCAGTGCTAGAGCAACCTATGGCTACACCTTC
CSARATYGYTF
>TRBJ1-1|once|TRBD1|TRBV10-3
TGTGCCAGGGGGACAGGGATCACTGAAGCTTTCTTT
CARGTGITEAFF